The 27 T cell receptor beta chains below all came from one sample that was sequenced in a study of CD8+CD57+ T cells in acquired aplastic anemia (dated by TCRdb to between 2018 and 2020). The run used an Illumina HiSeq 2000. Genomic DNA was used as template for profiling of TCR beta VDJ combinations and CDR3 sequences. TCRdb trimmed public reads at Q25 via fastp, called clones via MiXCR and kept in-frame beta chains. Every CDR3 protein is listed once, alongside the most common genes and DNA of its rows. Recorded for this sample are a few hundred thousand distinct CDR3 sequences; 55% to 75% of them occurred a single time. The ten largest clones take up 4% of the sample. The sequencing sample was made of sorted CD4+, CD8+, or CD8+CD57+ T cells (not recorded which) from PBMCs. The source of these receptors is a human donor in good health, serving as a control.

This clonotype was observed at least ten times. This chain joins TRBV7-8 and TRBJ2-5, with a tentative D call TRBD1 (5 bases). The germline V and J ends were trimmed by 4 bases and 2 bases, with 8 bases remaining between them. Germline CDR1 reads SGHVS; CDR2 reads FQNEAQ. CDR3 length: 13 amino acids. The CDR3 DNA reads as TGTGCCAGCAGCTCAGGGATTCAAGAGACCCAGTACTTC. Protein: CASSSGIQETQYF.

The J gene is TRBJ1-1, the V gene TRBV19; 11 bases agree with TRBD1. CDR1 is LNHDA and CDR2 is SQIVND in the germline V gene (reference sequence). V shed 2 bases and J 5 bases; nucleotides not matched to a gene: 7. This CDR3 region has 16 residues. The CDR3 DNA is TGTGCCAGTAGTATAATCGGGACAGGGGGTGGAACTGAAGCTTTCTTT. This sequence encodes CASSIIGTGGGTEAFF.

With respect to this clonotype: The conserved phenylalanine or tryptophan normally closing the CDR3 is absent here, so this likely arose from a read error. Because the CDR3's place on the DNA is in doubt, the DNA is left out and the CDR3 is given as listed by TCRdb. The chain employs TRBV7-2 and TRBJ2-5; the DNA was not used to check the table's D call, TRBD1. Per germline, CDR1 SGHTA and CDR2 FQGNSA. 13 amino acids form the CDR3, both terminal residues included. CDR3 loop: CASSEGAGDGAYV.

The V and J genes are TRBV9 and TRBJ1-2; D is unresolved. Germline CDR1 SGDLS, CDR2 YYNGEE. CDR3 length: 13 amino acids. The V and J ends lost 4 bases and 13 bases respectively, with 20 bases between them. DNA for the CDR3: TGTGCCAGCAGCTTGGCAGTTGGTCAATCCTGCACCTTC. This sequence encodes CASSLAVGQSCTF. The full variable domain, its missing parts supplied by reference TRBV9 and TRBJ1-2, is DSGVTQTPKHLITATGQRVTLRCSPRSGDLSVYWYQQSLDQGLQFLIQYYNGEERAKGNILERFSAQQFPDLHSELNLSSLELGDSALYFCASSLAVGQSCTFGSGTRLTVV.

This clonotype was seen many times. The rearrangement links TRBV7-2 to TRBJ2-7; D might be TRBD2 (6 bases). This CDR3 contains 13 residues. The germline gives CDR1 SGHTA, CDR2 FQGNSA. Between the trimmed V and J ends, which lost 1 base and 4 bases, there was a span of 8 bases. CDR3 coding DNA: TGTGCCAGCAGCTTAGAGGCGGGATACGAGCAGTACTTC. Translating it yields CASSLEAGYEQYF. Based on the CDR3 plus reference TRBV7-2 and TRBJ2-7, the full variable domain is GAGVSQSPSNKVTEKGKDVELRCDPISGHTALYWYRQSLGQGLEFLIYFQGNSAPDKSGLPSDRFSAERTGGSVSTLTIQRTQQEDSAVYLCASSLEAGYEQYFGPGTRLTVT.

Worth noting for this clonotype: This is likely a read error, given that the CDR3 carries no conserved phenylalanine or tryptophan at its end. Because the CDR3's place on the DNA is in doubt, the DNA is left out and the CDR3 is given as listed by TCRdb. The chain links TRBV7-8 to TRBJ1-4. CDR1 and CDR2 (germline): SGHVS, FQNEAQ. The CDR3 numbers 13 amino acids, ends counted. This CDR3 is CASSLAKTEQPLK.

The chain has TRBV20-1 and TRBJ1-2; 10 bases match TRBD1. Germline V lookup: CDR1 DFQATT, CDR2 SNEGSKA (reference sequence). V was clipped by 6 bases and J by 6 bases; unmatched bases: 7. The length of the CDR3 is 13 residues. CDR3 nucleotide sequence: TGCAGTGCCCCCGGGACAGGGGTGGATGGCTACACCTTC. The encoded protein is CSAPGTGVDGYTF.

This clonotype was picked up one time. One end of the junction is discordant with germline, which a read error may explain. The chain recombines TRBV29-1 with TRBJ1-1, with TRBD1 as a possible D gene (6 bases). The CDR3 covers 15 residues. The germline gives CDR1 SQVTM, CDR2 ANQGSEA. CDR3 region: CTVKGGGRADTEAFF. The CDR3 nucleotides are TGCACCGTTAAAGGGGGGGGCAGAGCTGACACTGAAGCTTTCTTT.

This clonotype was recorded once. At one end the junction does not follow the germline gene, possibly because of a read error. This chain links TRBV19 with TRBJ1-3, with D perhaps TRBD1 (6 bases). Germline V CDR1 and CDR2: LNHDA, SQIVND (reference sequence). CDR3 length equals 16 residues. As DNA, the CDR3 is TGTGCCAGTACCCCTACCGATACGGGGGCTGGAAACACCATATACTTT. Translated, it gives CASTPTDTGAGNTIYF.

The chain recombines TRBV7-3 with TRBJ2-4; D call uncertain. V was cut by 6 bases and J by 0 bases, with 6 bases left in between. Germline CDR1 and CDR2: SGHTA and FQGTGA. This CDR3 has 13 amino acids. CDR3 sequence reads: CASRGRAKNIQYF. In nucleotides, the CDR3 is TGTGCCAGCAGGGGTCGAGCCAAAAACATTCAGTACTTC.

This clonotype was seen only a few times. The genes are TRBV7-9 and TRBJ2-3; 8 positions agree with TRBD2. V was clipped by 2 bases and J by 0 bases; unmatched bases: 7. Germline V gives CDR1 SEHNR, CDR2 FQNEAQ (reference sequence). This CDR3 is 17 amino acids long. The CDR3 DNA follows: TGTGCCAGCAGCTTAATGAGCGGGGGACCTAGCACAGATACGCAGTATTTT. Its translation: CASSLMSGGPSTDTQYF.

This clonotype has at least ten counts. CDR3 region: CASSTQGGSGNEQFF. As DNA, the CDR3 is TGTGCCAGTAGTACGCAGGGAGGTAGTGGGAATGAGCAGTTCTTC. The rearrangement uses TRBV19 and TRBJ2-1; a weak D match, TRBD2 (6 bases). CDR1 and CDR2 from the germline V gene are LNHDA and SQIVND (reference sequence). The CDR3 totals 15 residues. The V end lost 4 bases, the J end lost 7 bases, and 17 bases lay between the germline ends.

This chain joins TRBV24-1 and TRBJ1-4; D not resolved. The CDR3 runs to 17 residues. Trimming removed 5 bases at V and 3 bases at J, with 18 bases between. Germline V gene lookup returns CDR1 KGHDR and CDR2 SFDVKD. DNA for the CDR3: TGTGCCACCAGTGCCCCCACTACCCCACAGTCTAATGAAAAACTGTTTTTT. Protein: CATSAPTTPQSNEKLFF.

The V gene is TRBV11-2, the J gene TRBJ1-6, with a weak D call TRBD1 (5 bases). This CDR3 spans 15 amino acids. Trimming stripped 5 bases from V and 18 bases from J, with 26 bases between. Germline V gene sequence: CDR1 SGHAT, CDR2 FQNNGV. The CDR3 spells CASSLVGAPDKAHHF. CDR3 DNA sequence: TGTGCCAGCAGCCTAGTAGGGGCACCGGACAAAGCCCACCACTTT.

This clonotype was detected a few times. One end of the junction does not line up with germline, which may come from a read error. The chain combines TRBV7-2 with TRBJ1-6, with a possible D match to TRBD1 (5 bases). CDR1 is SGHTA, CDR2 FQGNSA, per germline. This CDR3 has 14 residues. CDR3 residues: CASSLGRTNSPHHF. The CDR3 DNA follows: TGTGCCAGCAGCTTAGGACGGACAAATTCCCCCCACCACTTT.

In nucleotides, the CDR3 is TGTGCCAGCAGCTTCGGACCGAGACACGACAATCAGCCCCAGCATTTT. Translation: CASSFGPRHDNQPQHF. The rearrangement links TRBV5-4 to TRBJ1-5; D not resolved. With 2 bases removed from V and 3 bases from J, the gap between germline ends came to 15 bases. The CDR3 contains 16 residues. Germline CDR1 and CDR2: SGHNT and YYREEE (reference sequence).

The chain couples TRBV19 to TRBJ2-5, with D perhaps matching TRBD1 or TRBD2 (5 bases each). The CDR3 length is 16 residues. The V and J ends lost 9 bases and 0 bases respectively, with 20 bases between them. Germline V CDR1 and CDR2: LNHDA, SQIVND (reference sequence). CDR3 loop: CASGNRTDRDQETQYF. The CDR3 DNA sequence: TGTGCCAGCGGGAACCGTACCGACAGAGACCAAGAGACCCAGTACTTC.

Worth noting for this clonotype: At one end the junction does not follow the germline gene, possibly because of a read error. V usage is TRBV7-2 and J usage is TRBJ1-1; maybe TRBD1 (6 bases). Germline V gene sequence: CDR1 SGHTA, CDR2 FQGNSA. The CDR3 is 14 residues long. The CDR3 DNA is TGTGCCAGCAGCTTGGGGGCGGCCACCTACGAGCAGTACTTT. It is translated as CASSLGAATYEQYF.

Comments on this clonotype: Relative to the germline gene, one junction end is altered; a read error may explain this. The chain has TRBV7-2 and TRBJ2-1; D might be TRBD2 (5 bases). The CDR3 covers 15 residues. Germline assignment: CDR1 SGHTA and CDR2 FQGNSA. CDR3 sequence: CASSFEPRGYTQHFF. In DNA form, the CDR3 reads TGCGCCAGCAGCTTTGAGCCGAGAGGGTACACTCAGCATTTCTTC. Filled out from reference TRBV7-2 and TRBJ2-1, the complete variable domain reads GAGVSQSPSNKVTEKGKDVELRCDPISGHTALYWYRQSLGQGLEFLIYFQGNSAPDKSGLPSDRFSAERTGGSVSTLTIQRTQQEDSAVYLCASSFEPRGYTQHFFGPGTRLTVL.

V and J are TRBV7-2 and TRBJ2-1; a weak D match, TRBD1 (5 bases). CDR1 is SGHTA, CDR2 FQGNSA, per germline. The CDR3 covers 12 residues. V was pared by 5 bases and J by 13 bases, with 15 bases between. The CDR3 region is CASSPYEGEQFF. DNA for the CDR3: TGTGCCAGCAGCCCCTACGAAGGGGAACAGTTCTTC. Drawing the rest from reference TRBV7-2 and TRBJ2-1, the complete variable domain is GAGVSQSPSNKVTEKGKDVELRCDPISGHTALYWYRQSLGQGLEFLIYFQGNSAPDKSGLPSDRFSAERTGGSVSTLTIQRTQQEDSAVYLCASSPYEGEQFFGPGTRLTVL.

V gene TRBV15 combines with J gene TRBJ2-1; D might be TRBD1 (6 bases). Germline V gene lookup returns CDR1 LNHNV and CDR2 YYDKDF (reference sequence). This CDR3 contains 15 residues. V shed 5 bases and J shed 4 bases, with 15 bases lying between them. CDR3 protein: CATSRGQGFYNEQFF. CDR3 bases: TGTGCCACCAGCCGGGGCCAGGGGTTTTACAATGAGCAGTTCTTC.

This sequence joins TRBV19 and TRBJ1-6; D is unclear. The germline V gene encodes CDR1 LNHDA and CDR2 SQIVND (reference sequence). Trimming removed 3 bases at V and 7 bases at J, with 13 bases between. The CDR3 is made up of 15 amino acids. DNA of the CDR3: TGTGCCAGTAGTATTTCTGACACAAACAATTCACCCCTCCACTTT. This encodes CASSISDTNNSPLHF.

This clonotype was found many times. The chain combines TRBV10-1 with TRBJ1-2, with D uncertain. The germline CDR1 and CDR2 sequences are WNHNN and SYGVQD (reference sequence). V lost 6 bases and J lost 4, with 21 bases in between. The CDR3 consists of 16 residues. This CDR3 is CASSRPRTEFVYGYTF. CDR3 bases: TGCGCCAGCAGCCGACCGAGGACCGAGTTCGTCTATGGCTACACCTTC.

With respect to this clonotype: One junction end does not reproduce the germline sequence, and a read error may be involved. CDR3 amino acids: CASSLGLAGSHLFF. CDR3 in DNA: TGTGCCAGCAGCTTAGGACTCGCGGGGTCACACCTCTTTTTT. V and J are TRBV7-6 and TRBJ1-6; D is ambiguous. Germline assignment: CDR1 SGHVS and CDR2 FNYEAQ. CDR3 size: 14 residues.

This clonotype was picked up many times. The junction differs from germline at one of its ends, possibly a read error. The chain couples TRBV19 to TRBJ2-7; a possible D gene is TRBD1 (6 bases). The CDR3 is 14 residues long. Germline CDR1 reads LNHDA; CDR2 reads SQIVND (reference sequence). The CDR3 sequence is CVSSVASGADEQYF. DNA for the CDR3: TGTGTCAGTAGTGTAGCCTCAGGGGCCGACGAGCAGTACTTC.

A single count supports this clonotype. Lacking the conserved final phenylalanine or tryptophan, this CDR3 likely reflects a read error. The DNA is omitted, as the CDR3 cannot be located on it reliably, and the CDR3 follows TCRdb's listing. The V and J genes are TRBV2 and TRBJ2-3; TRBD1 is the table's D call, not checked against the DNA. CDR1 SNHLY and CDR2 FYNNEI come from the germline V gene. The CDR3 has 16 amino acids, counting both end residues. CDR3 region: CASDGDSGRAPGTRSH.

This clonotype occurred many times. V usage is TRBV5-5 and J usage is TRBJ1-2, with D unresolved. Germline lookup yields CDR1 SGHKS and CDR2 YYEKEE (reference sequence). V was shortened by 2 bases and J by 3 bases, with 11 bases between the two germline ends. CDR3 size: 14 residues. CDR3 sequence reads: CASSFSAEDYGYTF. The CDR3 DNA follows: TGTGCCAGCAGCTTCTCGGCGGAGGACTATGGCTACACCTTC.